The T cell receptor (beta chain) described here comes from a study of cytomegalovirus exposure and HLA in healthy donors. General study findings and limits: Most observed TCR sequences were rare, whereas some public TCRs were detected in many donors. Among the most significant clusters, several appeared linked to common viral pathogens in a later analysis.

Primers included in the PCR were 60 Vbeta and 13 Jbeta primers. Data came from immunoSEQ multiplex PCR; TCRdb stores just in-frame clones and leaves some out. Of 180,000 or so clones listed, approximately 77% were seen once; the top ten hold approximately 1.5%. About this clone: Its antigen is not known.

Sequencing used PBMCs. The source of this sequence is a male donor in good health and CMV-seronegative.

The CDR3 nucleotides are TGTGCCAGCAGCAAGAGGAGCCCCTACAATGAGCAGTTCTTC. Residues: CASSKRSPYNEQFF. The chain carries TRBV21-1 and TRBJ2-1; the table's D gene call, TRBD2, was not cross checked with the DNA. TRBV21-1 is a recognized pseudogene. The CDR3 runs 14 residues.